These 30 T cell receptor beta chains share one sample of origin, sequenced in a study of memory CD4+ T cells and cytomegalovirus serostatus. Clones were read by immunoSEQ multiplex PCR, and TCRdb kept only the in-frame ones, dropping some. The sample carries 48,000 or so clones, around 78% recorded once. The sort gate was single viable CD3+CD4+CD8-CD45RO+ cells for memory CD4+ T cells. The sample was memory CD4+ T cells from blood. These receptors were taken from an adult in good health and CMV-seronegative.

The chain employs TRBV5-1 and TRBJ2-1; 11 bases match TRBD1. Germline assignment: CDR1 SGHRS and CDR2 YFSETQ. This CDR3 region has 16 residues. The J segment lost 2 bases and the V segment lost 0 bases, leaving 1 base of the junction unmatched. The CDR3 region is CASSLGTGGPYNEQFF. The CDR3, as DNA: TGCGCCAGCAGCTTGGGGACAGGGGGCCCCTACAATGAGCAGTTCTTC.

The chain joins TRBV30 to TRBJ2-1, with 11 bases identical to TRBD2. The trim removed 2 bases at V and 2 bases at J, leaving 2 bases unmatched. Germline CDR1 GTSNPN, CDR2 SVGIG (reference sequence). The CDR3 contains 15 residues. The CDR3 loop reads CAWSQLAGAYNEQFF. In DNA, the CDR3 is TGTGCCTGGAGTCAACTAGCGGGAGCCTACAATGAGCAGTTCTTC.

The V call is TRBV4-1, the J call TRBJ2-2, with 7 bases that match TRBD1. The J segment lost 1 base and the V segment lost 1 base, leaving 3 bases of the junction unmatched. The CDR3 length is 16 residues. Germline CDR1 reads MGHRA; CDR2 reads YSYEKL. For the CDR3, the DNA is TGCGCCAGCAGCCAAGTAAACAGGGGGAACACCGGGGAGCTGTTTTTT. This encodes CASSQVNRGNTGELFF.

The chain couples TRBV2 to TRBJ2-1; possible D gene TRBD1, 6 bases. Trimming cost V 5 bases and J 4 bases, with 9 bases left between them. The CDR3 is 13 amino acids. Germline V gene data show CDR1 as SNHLY and CDR2 as FYNNEI. This CDR3 is CASSPRGYNEQFF. In nucleotides, the CDR3 is TGTGCCAGCAGTCCCAGGGGTTACAATGAGCAGTTCTTC.

This chain uses TRBV20-1 with TRBJ2-3; D perhaps matches TRBD1 (5 bases). Germline V gene lookup returns CDR1 DFQATT and CDR2 SNEGSKA (reference sequence). The CDR3 is 11 residues long. V was cut by 7 bases and J by 6 bases, with 11 bases left in between. The CDR3 protein is CSVQGGDTQYF. The CDR3 nucleotides read TGCAGTGTCCAGGGTGGGGATACGCAGTATTTT.

This chain uses TRBV7-9 with TRBJ2-2, with a weak D call TRBD2 (5 bases). The germline V and J ends were trimmed by 4 bases and 4 bases, with 10 bases remaining between them. The CDR3 has 14 amino acids. Germline CDR1 SEHNR, CDR2 FQNEAQ (reference sequence). The CDR3 protein is CASSSPTTTGELFF. The CDR3 DNA reads as TGTGCCAGCAGCTCGCCGACTACCACCGGGGAGCTGTTTTTT.

This clone was seen only a few times. V gene TRBV4-2 combines with J gene TRBJ2-1, with 7 nucleotides matching TRBD2. The CDR3 is 16 amino acids. The germline gives CDR1 LGHNA, CDR2 YNFKEQ. J gave up 9 bases and V 6 bases, and 17 bases lay outside the gene matches. The CDR3: CASRALLARAHSEQFF. CDR3 sequence (DNA): TGTGCCAGCAGGGCTCTACTAGCGAGAGCCCATAGTGAGCAGTTCTTC.

The count of this clone is one. The junction and the germline gene differ at one end; a read error may be behind it. The V and J genes are TRBV30 and TRBJ2-2, with TRBD2 matching over 7 bases. The germline V gene has CDR1 GTSNPN and CDR2 SVGIG (reference sequence). The CDR3 runs 15 residues. The CDR3 DNA follows: TGTGCCCGGAGTGTGCCGAGCGGGGTGGGCGGGGAGCTGTTTTTT. Translation gives CARSVPSGVGGELFF.

This clone was seen just once. This rearrangement joins TRBV7-2 to TRBJ2-3; D may match TRBD1 or TRBD2 (5 bases each). The CDR3 has 12 residues. CDR1 and CDR2 from the germline V gene are SGHTA and FQGNSA. With 5 bases removed from V and 12 bases from J, the gap between germline ends came to 15 bases. The DNA for the CDR3 is TGTGCCAGCAGCCGTCTGGGGGTCCAACAGTATTTT. It yields the protein CASSRLGVQQYF. Using reference TRBV7-2 and TRBJ2-3 for the parts outside the CDR3, the full variable domain is GAGVSQSPSNKVTEKGKDVELRCDPISGHTALYWYRQSLGQGLEFLIYFQGNSAPDKSGLPSDRFSAERTGGSVSTLTIQRTQQEDSAVYLCASSRLGVQQYFGPGTRLTVL.

This clone is medium-sized (0.01 to 0.1%) within its sample. The chain combines TRBV7-2 with TRBJ2-7, with D tentatively TRBD1 (6 bases). The CDR3 has 15 residues. Germline values: CDR1 SGHTA, CDR2 FQGNSA. With 5 bases removed from V and 0 bases from J, the gap between germline ends came to 14 bases. The CDR3 protein is CASSLDRRSSYEQYF. The CDR3 DNA is TGTGCCAGCAGCCTTGACAGGAGGAGCTCCTACGAGCAGTACTTC.

V is TRBV25-1 and J is TRBJ2-3, with TRBD2 matching over 8 bases. This CDR3 is 17 amino acids long. Germline V gene sequence: CDR1 MGHDK, CDR2 SYGVNS. Trimming cost V 1 base and J 0 bases; bases outside gene matches: 6. The CDR3 spells CASSESSGGTSTDTQYF. The CDR3 DNA sequence: TGTGCCAGCAGTGAATCGAGCGGGGGAACTAGCACAGATACGCAGTATTTT.

This clone came up once. This chain connects TRBV5-1 to TRBJ1-4, with 11 nucleotides matching TRBD1. V was clipped by 3 bases and J by 11 bases; unmatched bases: 9. The CDR3 length is 15 residues. The germline CDR1 and CDR2 sequences are SGHRS and YFSETQ. The CDR3 bases are TGCGCCAGCAGCTCTCCGGGACAGGGGGGAAACAAACTGTTTTTT. Its protein product is CASSSPGQGGNKLFF.

The chain joins TRBV30 to TRBJ2-3, with D possibly matching TRBD2 (5 bases). Looked up from germline, CDR1 is GTSNPN and CDR2 is SVGIG (reference sequence). The CDR3 has 13 residues. V lost 5 bases, J lost 5 bases, and 14 bases lay in between. As DNA, the CDR3 is TGTGCCTGGGGCGGGTGGTATAAAGATACGCAGTATTTT. It translates to CAWGGWYKDTQYF.

The chain joins TRBV5-5 to TRBJ2-5; D gene ambiguous. The CDR3 totals 11 residues. V dropped 4 bases and J dropped 5 bases, with 6 bases sitting between them. CDR1 is SGHKS and CDR2 is YYEKEE in the germline V gene (reference sequence). Here the CDR3 DNA reads TGTGCCAGCAGCCTCCGCGAGACCCAGTACTTC. Translated: CASSLRETQYF.

The gene calls are TRBV11-2 and TRBJ1-1; D is unclear. CDR1 is SGHAT, CDR2 FQNNGV, per germline. The ends were cut back, 4 bases at V and 3 bases at J, with 9 bases in the middle. The CDR3 spans 13 residues. The CDR3 nucleotides read TGTGCCAGCAGCTCCCTCTACGACACTGAAGCTTTCTTT. This gives the protein CASSSLYDTEAFF.

Turning to this clone: A much larger clonotype is one base distant, so this may be a read error. V gene TRBV2 combines with J gene TRBJ1-1; D gene ambiguous. Per the germline V gene, CDR1 is SNHLY and CDR2 is FYNNEI. This CDR3 is 13 amino acids long. CDR3 DNA: TGTGCCAACAGTGATTCGGGGAACACTGAAGCTTTCTTT. Translated, it gives CANSDSGNTEAFF.

The V call is TRBV27, the J call TRBJ1-5; 7 bases are shared with TRBD1. This CDR3 is built from 16 residues. Looked up from germline, CDR1 is MNHEY and CDR2 is SMNVEV (reference sequence). Trimming at V came to 3 bases and at J to 6 bases, leaving 11 bases not matched to a gene. The CDR3 DNA sequence: TGTGCCAGCAGTTTTGTCGGTGCGACAGGGAGTCAGCCCCAGCATTTT. Its protein product is CASSFVGATGSQPQHF.

The chain uses TRBV6-6 and TRBJ1-1, with D unresolved. Trimming removed 6 bases from V and 10 bases from J, with 15 bases in between. The CDR3 has 12 residues. CDR1 and CDR2 from the germline V gene are MNHNY and SVGAGI (reference sequence). The CDR3 sequence: CASRMAGRLAFF. CDR3 nucleotide sequence: TGTGCCAGCAGGATGGCAGGCCGGCTAGCTTTCTTT.

V and J are TRBV18 and TRBJ1-5; D may be TRBD1 (6 bases). V was pared by 5 bases and J by 6 bases, with 20 bases between. The CDR3 length is 16 residues. Germline V CDR1 and CDR2: KGHSH, LQKENI. CDR3: CASSALRSTGSQPQHF. In DNA, the CDR3 is TGTGCCAGCTCAGCGCTGCGGTCTACAGGGAGTCAGCCCCAGCATTTT.

The chain carries TRBV5-8 and TRBJ1-5; TRBD1 might be the D (5 bases). Germline assignment: CDR1 SGHTS and CDR2 YDEGEE. The ends were cut back, 4 bases at V and 4 bases at J, with 18 bases in the middle. The CDR3 is 16 residues long. The CDR3 sequence is CASSPTRGSLNQPQHF. The CDR3 DNA is TGTGCCAGCAGCCCCACCCGGGGGAGTCTGAATCAGCCCCAGCATTTT.

This chain joins TRBV5-4 and TRBJ2-5; tentative D call: TRBD1 (6 bases). The CDR3 has 14 residues. V lost 2 bases, J lost 2 bases, and 10 bases lay in between. Per the germline V gene, CDR1 is SGHNT and CDR2 is YYREEE (reference sequence). In DNA form, the CDR3 reads TGTGCCAGCAGCTTAGGGACACAGCAAGAGACCCAGTACTTC. Translated, it gives CASSLGTQQETQYF.

The chain links TRBV27 to TRBJ2-3, with 10 bases aligning to TRBD2. Germline CDR1 MNHEY, CDR2 SMNVEV (reference sequence). V gave up 5 bases and J gave up 4 bases; unmatched junction bases: 3. This CDR3 is built from 14 residues. This chain's CDR3 is CASSLGLAADTQYF. The DNA for the CDR3 is TGTGCCAGCAGTCTAGGACTAGCGGCAGATACGCAGTATTTT.

The chain recombines TRBV4-2 with TRBJ1-1, with 12 bases that match TRBD1. Germline values: CDR1 LGHNA, CDR2 YNFKEQ. The CDR3 is 16 residues long. The V gene end was trimmed by 6 bases and the J gene end by 4 bases; junction bases not matched to a gene: 9. CDR3 DNA sequence: TGTGCCAGCAGTCCACTGGGACAGGGGGCCGGCACTGAAGCTTTCTTT. It codes for CASSPLGQGAGTEAFF.

The table lists this clone with a few counts. CDR3 DNA: TGTGCCAGCAGAGGCGGTTGGCCTCCCTACGAGCAGTACTTC. As protein: CASRGGWPPYEQYF. The V gene is TRBV6-1, the J gene TRBJ2-7; D gene ambiguous. Germline CDR1 and CDR2: MNHNS and SASEGT. Trimming cost V 6 bases and J 2 bases, with 14 bases left between them. CDR3 length: 14 residues.

This clone is deemed medium-sized. The chain links TRBV12-2 to TRBJ1-1; TRBD1, as called in the table, went unchecked against the DNA. TRBV12-2 is a pseudogene locus. The CDR3 contains 14 residues. As DNA, the CDR3 is TGTGCAAGTCGCACGGACAGGGGGGACACTGAAGCTTTCTTT. Its protein product is CASRTDRGDTEAFF.

V gene TRBV5-6 combines with J gene TRBJ1-4, with 7 bases that match TRBD1. V lost 4 bases, J lost 4 bases, and 7 bases stayed unmatched. The length of the CDR3 is 15 residues. Per the germline V gene, CDR1 is SGHDT and CDR2 is YYEEEE. CDR3 sequence reads: CASSQLGGINEKLFF. The CDR3 nucleotides read TGTGCCAGCAGCCAGCTAGGGGGCATTAATGAAAAACTGTTTTTT.

This rearrangement joins TRBV2 to TRBJ2-5, with D maybe TRBD2 (6 bases). V was shortened by 0 bases and J by 3 bases, with 23 bases between the two germline ends. CDR3 length: 19 residues. The germline V gene has CDR1 SNHLY and CDR2 FYNNEI. CDR3 in amino acids: CASSEAPRGEASAKETQYF. The CDR3 coding sequence is TGTGCCAGCAGTGAAGCTCCTAGAGGCGAGGCTAGCGCGAAAGAGACCCAGTACTTC.

The V call is TRBV10-2, the J call TRBJ2-3, with TRBD2 matching over 8 bases. CDR1 and CDR2 from the germline V gene are WSHSY and SAAADI. This CDR3 is 15 amino acids long. Losses at the gene ends were 0 bases for V and 3 bases for J; bases not matched to a gene: 2. The CDR3 coding sequence is TGCGCCAGCAGTGAGTCGCCTAGCGGGACAGATACGCAGTATTTT. It encodes CASSESPSGTDTQYF.

The chain couples TRBV5-6 to TRBJ2-3, with a possible D match to TRBD2 (6 bases). The CDR3 has 14 amino acids. The ends were cut back, 1 base at V and 2 bases at J, with 8 bases in the middle. CDR1 and CDR2 (germline): SGHDT, YYEEEE. The CDR3 DNA sequence: TGTGCCAGCAGCTTGCGGGGGAACACAGATACGCAGTATTTT. It is translated as CASSLRGNTDTQYF.

V and J are TRBV25-1 and TRBJ2-1; D may be TRBD1 or TRBD2 (7 bases each). This CDR3 is built from 15 residues. Trimming stripped 2 bases from V and 6 bases from J, with 14 bases between. CDR1 and CDR2 (germline): MGHDK, SYGVNS. The CDR3 sequence: CASSERQGGFNEQFF. The CDR3 nucleotides are TGTGCCAGCAGTGAAAGACAGGGAGGGTTCAATGAGCAGTTCTTC. Variable domain in full (rest from reference TRBV25-1 and TRBJ2-1): EADIYQTPRYLVIGTGKKITLECSQTMGHDKMYWYQQDPGMELHLIHYSYGVNSTEKGDLSSESTVSRIRTEHFPLTLESARPSHTSQYLCASSERQGGFNEQFFGPGTRLTVL.